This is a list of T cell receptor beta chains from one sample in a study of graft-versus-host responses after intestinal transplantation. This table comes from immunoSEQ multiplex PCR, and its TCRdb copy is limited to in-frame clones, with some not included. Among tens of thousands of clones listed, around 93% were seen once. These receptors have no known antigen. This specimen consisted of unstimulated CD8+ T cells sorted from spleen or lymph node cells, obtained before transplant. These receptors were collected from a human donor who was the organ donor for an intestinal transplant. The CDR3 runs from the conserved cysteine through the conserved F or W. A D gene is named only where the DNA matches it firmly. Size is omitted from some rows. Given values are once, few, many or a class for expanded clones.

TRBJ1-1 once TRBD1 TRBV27 CASSSGPTGGGFAEAFF TGTGCCAGCAGTTCGGGGCCGACAGGGGGCGGTTTCGCTGAAGCTTTCTTT
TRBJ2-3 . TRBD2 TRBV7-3 CASSLIGGDADTQYF TGTGCCAGCAGCTTAATTGGGGGGGACGCAGATACGCAGTATTTT
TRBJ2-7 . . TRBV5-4 CASSPIRGAGEQYF TGTGCCAGCAGCCCTATCCGGGGGGCGGGTGAGCAGTACTTC
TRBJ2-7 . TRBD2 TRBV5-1 CASSFGGSPYEQYF TGCGCCAGCAGCTTTGGCGGGAGCCCCTACGAGCAGTACTTC
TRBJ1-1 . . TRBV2 CASSVGQVNTEAFF TGTGCCAGCAGTGTCGGTCAAGTGAACACTGAAGCTTTCTTT
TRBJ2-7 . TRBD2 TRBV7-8 CASSLTSGGSYEQYF TGTGCCAGCAGCTTGACTAGCGGGGGGTCGTACGAGCAGTACTTC
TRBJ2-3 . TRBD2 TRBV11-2 CASSHRTSGDTDTQYF TGTGCCAGCAGCCACAGAACTAGCGGAGACACAGATACGCAGTATTTT
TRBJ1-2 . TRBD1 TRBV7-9 CASSNPKLLTDSGGGYTF TGTGCCAGCAGCAACCCAAAGCTGCTAACGGATTCAGGGGGGGGCTACACCTTC
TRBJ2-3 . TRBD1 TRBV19 CASSWGQGTDTQYF TGTGCCAGTAGTTGGGGACAGGGGACAGATACGCAGTATTTT
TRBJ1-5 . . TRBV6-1 CASSDAVNQPQHF TGTGCCAGCAGTGACGCGGTGAATCAGCCCCAGCATTTT
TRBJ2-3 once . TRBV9 CASNLGARTDTQYF TGTGCCAGCAACTTGGGGGCTCGGACAGATACGCAGTATTTT
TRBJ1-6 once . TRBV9 CASSVDAGSPLHF TGTGCCAGCAGCGTAGACGCGGGTTCACCCCTCCACTTT
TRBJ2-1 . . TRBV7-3 CASSLPGVNEQFF TGTGCCAGCAGCTTACCAGGGGTCAATGAGCAGTTCTTC
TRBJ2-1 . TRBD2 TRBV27 CASSLGSGGYEQFF TGTGCCAGCAGTTTGGGTAGCGGGGGCTATGAGCAGTTCTTC
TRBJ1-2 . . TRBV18 CASSPLFRGRDGYTF TGTGCCAGCTCACCACTTTTCAGGGGAAGGGATGGCTACACCTTC
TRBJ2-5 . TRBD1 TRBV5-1 CASSLGDRVGQETQYF TGCGCCAGCAGCTTGGGGGACAGGGTTGGTCAAGAGACCCAGTACTTC
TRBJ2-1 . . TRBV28 CASRLGGGMNEQFF TGTGCCAGCAGGCTAGGGGGGGGTATGAATGAGCAGTTCTTC
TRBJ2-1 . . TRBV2 CASSEVGGETDEQFF TGTGCCAGCAGTGAGGTAGGGGGGGAGACGGATGAGCAGTTCTTC
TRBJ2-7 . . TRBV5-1 CASSLSETETKPYEQYF TGCGCCAGCAGCTTGTCCGAGACGGAGACCAAACCCTACGAGCAGTACTTC
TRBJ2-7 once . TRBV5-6 CASSLPLNEQYF TGTGCCAGCAGCCTGCCGTTGAACGAGCAGTACTTC
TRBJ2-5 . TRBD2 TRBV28 CASSRGLSGTQYF TGTGCCAGCAGTCGGGGACTATCCGGGACCCAGTACTTC
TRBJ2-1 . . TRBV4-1 CASSQDEWLAGPTRRRRFF TGCGCCAGCAGCCAAGATGAGTGGCTCGCGGGACCAACCCGAAGACGACGGTTCTTC
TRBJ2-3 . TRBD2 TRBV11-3 CASSPAGGADTQYF TGTGCCAGCAGCCCCGCGGGGGGGGCAGATACGCAGTATTTT
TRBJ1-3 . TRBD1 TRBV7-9 CASSSSGGARVANTIYF TGTGCCAGCAGCTCATCAGGGGGCGCGAGGGTCGCAAACACCATATATTTT
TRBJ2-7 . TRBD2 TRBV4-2 CASSQEAPGLAGTYEQYF TGTGCCAGCAGCCAAGAGGCCCCAGGCCTAGCGGGAACCTACGAGCAGTACTTC
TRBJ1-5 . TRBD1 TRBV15 CATSSSRQGDSNQPQHF TGTGCCACCAGCAGCTCTCGGCAGGGGGATAGCAATCAGCCCCAGCATTTT
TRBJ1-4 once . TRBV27 CASTDGGEKLFF TGTGCCAGCACCGACGGGGGGGAAAAACTGTTTTTT